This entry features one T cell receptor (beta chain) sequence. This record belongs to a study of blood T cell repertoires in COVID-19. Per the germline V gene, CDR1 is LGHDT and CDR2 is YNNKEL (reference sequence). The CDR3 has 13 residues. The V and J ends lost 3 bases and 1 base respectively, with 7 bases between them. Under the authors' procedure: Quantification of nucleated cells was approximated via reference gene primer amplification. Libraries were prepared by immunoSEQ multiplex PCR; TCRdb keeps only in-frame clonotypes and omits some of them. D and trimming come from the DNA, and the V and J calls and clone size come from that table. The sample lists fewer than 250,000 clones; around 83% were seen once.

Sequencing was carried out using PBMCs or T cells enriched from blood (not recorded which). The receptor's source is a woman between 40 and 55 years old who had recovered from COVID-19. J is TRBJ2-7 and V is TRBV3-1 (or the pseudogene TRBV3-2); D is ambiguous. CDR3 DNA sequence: TGTGCCAGCAGCCAGCTAAGATCCTACGAGCAGTACTTC. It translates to CASSQLRSYEQYF.